What follows are 13 T cell receptor beta chains derived from one specimen sequenced in a study of T cell changes during pregnancy in multiple sclerosis. Data came from immunoSEQ multiplex PCR; TCRdb stores just in-frame clones and leaves some out. This sample yields approximately 99,000 clones, of which approximately 94% are seen a single time; more than 0.75% belongs to the top ten. The sequencing used peripheral blood, collected after pregnancy. These receptors came from a female donor with multiple sclerosis, enrolled in a pregnancy study.

J is TRBJ1-1 and V is TRBV11-2; 7 bases are a match to TRBD1. CDR1 is SGHAT, CDR2 FQNNGV, per germline. J was trimmed by 4 bases and V by 1 base; bases with no gene match: 6. CDR3 length: 15 amino acids. Here the CDR3 DNA reads TGTGCCAGCAGCTTAGTAGGCCAGGGGGGCACTGAAGCTTTCTTT. Translating it yields CASSLVGQGGTEAFF.

The gene calls are TRBV27 and TRBJ2-1; a possible D gene is TRBD1 (5 bases). Germline V gene lookup returns CDR1 MNHEY and CDR2 SMNVEV (reference sequence). There are 15 residues in the CDR3. The germline V and J ends were trimmed by 4 bases and 0 bases, with 10 bases remaining between them. CDR3 nucleotide sequence: TGTGCCAGCAGTTACCAGGGTAGCTCCTACAATGAGCAGTTCTTC. Encoded protein: CASSYQGSSYNEQFF.

This chain joins TRBV13 and TRBJ2-7; 8 bases are shared with TRBD1. CDR3 length: 15 residues. The germline gives CDR1 PRHDT, CDR2 FYEKMQ (reference sequence). J was trimmed by 5 bases and V by 2 bases; bases with no gene match: 8. The CDR3: CASSLRGQASDEQYF. The CDR3 bases are TGTGCCAGCAGCTTAAGGGGACAGGCCTCGGACGAGCAGTACTTC.

The chain recombines TRBV19 with TRBJ1-1; TRBD1 matches at 8 bases. Germline V gene lookup returns CDR1 LNHDA and CDR2 SQIVND (reference sequence). This CDR3 is built from 15 residues. Losses at the gene ends were 7 bases for V and 0 bases for J; bases not matched to a gene: 7. The CDR3 region has the DNA TGTGCCAGTACCCCTTGGGACAGGATGAACACTGAAGCTTTCTTT. Amino acid sequence: CASTPWDRMNTEAFF.

The chain uses TRBV25-1 and TRBJ2-7, with D perhaps TRBD2 (5 bases). Per germline, CDR1 MGHDK and CDR2 SYGVNS. Deletions cut 4 bases from V and 3 bases from J, with 13 bases between. This CDR3 is 14 amino acids long. The CDR3 sequence is CASSGELVDYEQYF. CDR3 sequence (DNA): TGTGCCAGCAGTGGGGAACTAGTCGACTACGAGCAGTACTTC.

The V call is TRBV11-2, the J call TRBJ2-7; a weak D match, TRBD1 (6 bases). The germline V and J ends were trimmed by 5 bases and 6 bases, with 17 bases remaining between them. The CDR3 sequence is 14 residues long. The germline V gene encodes CDR1 SGHAT and CDR2 FQNNGV. The CDR3 region is CASSETGHLSEQYF. DNA for the CDR3: TGTGCCAGCAGCGAAACGGGACATCTTAGCGAGCAGTACTTC. Together with reference TRBV11-2 and TRBJ2-7, the CDR3 gives the full variable domain: EAGVAQSPRYKIIEKRQSVAFWCNPISGHATLYWYQQILGQGPKLLIQFQNNGVVDDSQLPKDRFSAERLKGVDSTLKIQPAKLEDSAVYLCASSETGHLSEQYFGPGTRLTVT.

The DNA of the CDR3 is TGCAGCGTTGAAGATCGGGGTAGACAGGCACCGACGGACTATGGCTACACCTTC. Translation gives CSVEDRGRQAPTDYGYTF. The rearrangement joins TRBV29-1 to TRBJ1-2; tentative D call: TRBD1 (6 bases). This CDR3 is 18 amino acids long. Trimming pared 0 bases from V and 3 bases from J, leaving 23 bases between. CDR1 and CDR2 (germline): SQVTM, ANQGSEA.

The genes are TRBV19 and TRBJ1-2; TRBD1 is a possible D gene (5 bases). CDR3 length: 14 amino acids. From germline, CDR1 is LNHDA and CDR2 SQIVND (reference sequence). V lost 0 bases to trimming and J lost 5 bases, with 10 bases between them. Written as DNA, the CDR3 is TGTGCCAGTAGTATAGATCGCAGGGCTTATGGCTACACCTTC. Its translation is CASSIDRRAYGYTF.

About this clone: Distinct nucleotide sequences in the sample also encode this CDR3. The chain joins TRBV5-6 to TRBJ1-2; 9 bases match TRBD1. With V trimmed by 4 bases and J by 1 base, 5 bases remained unmatched. The CDR3 has 15 residues. Germline V gives CDR1 SGHDT, CDR2 YYEEEE. The CDR3 coding sequence is TGTGCCAGCAGCCCCGGGACAGGGATTAACTATGGCTACACCTTC. Amino acid sequence: CASSPGTGINYGYTF.

CDR3 region: CASSAPTGHATNEKLFF. The CDR3 nucleotides are TGTGCCAGCAGTGCACCGACAGGGCACGCAACTAATGAAAAACTGTTTTTT. The chain combines TRBV6-1 with TRBJ1-4; 7 bases are a match to TRBD1. The CDR3 has 17 amino acids. The V segment lost 4 bases and the J segment 0 bases; nucleotides outside the gene matches: 8. Germline CDR1 reads MNHNS; CDR2 reads SASEGT.

This sequence joins TRBV4-1 and TRBJ2-5; 15 nucleotides agree with TRBD2. Unmatched junction bases numbered 9, after V lost 2 bases and J lost 5 bases. Per the germline V gene, CDR1 is MGHRA and CDR2 is YSYEKL. This CDR3 has 18 residues. For the CDR3, the DNA is TGCGCCAGCAGCCAAATCGGACTAGCGGGAGGGCCGGGGGAGACCCAGTACTTC. This encodes CASSQIGLAGGPGETQYF.

This clone has a handful of counts. V usage is TRBV27 and J usage is TRBJ1-2; D perhaps matches TRBD1 (5 bases). The germline V and J ends were trimmed by 5 bases and 4 bases, with 11 bases remaining between them. This CDR3 region has 13 residues. CDR1 MNHEY and CDR2 SMNVEV come from the germline V gene (reference sequence). The CDR3 here is CASSPGIGYGYTF. CDR3 nucleotides: TGTGCCAGCAGTCCAGGGATTGGCTATGGCTACACCTTC.

The rearrangement links TRBV15 to TRBJ2-7; TRBD1 might be the D (9 bases). Per germline, CDR1 LNHNV and CDR2 YYDKDF (reference sequence). V lost 0 bases and J 5 bases, leaving 14 bases between the germline ends. The length of the CDR3 is 15 residues. CDR3 residues: CATSREGQGLDEQYF. The CDR3 nucleotides are TGTGCCACCAGCAGAGAGGGACAGGGACTAGACGAGCAGTACTTC.